This T cell receptor beta chain was recorded in a study of spatial heterogeneity in lung cancer. Study details: The count of detected beta-chain sequences consistently exceeded that of alpha-chain sequences. Whole-study findings and limits: Among blood samples, ubiquitous expanded tumor TCRs appeared more at resection than at follow-up.

Germline CDR1 is ENHRY and CDR2 is SYGVKD. The CDR3 extends over 14 amino acids. V was cut by 3 bases and J by 7 bases, with 13 bases left in between. The presence of a unique molecular identifier marked each TCR cDNA molecule. One entry per CDR3 protein results from TCRdb running MiXCR on the 5' RACE reads. The table lists under 30,000 distinct CDR3 sequences, 4.5% to 5.5% of them singletons. The time point here: sample taken at primary tumor resection. Material for sequencing was whole RNA from tumor, nontumor lung or frozen PBMC, left unsorted. This clonotype is medium-sized by share. The antigen is not known.

The source was PBMCs, collected at surgery. V usage is TRBV10-3 and J usage is TRBJ1-5, with D unresolved. The receptor's source is a male donor with early-stage non-small cell lung cancer. CDR3 residues: CAISDSLSQQPQHF. CDR3 in DNA: TGTGCCATCAGTGACAGCCTTAGTCAGCAGCCCCAGCATTTT.